This TCR beta chain was recovered during a study of regulatory T cells in long-lasting Graves disease. Specified time point: persistent/refractory GD, antithyroid drugs over 5 years with positive TRAb. RNA isolated from PBMCs was used to make the TCR library. The sample holds a few counts of this clonotype. Arm-PCR of CDR3 regions with iRepertoire HTBI primers generated TCR beta libraries. TCRdb analysed the multiplex PCR reads with MiXCR anew, one entry per CDR3 protein. The table lists approximately 690,000 distinct CDR3 sequences, about 30% of them singletons. After removal of 2 bases from V and 3 bases from J, the junction contained 9 bases not matched to a gene. The CDR3 consists of 16 residues. CDR1 and CDR2 (germline): WSHSY, SAAADI.

The TCR comes from a female donor with Graves disease. This chain uses TRBV10-2 with TRBJ1-1; 7 bases map to TRBD1. The specimen was peripheral blood mononuclear cells (PBMCs), collected when the disease was refractory, from a patient treated with antithyroid drugs. The chain's CDR3 is CASSEPNRGPHTEAFF. CDR3 sequence (DNA): TGCGCCAGCAGTGAGCCAAACAGGGGACCGCACACTGAAGCTTTCTTT.